This T cell receptor beta chain was obtained from a study of blood T cell repertoires in COVID-19. Study at large: Acute-phase and convalescent COVID-19 samples originated in the United States, Italy and Spain. The cDNA or gDNA used as material had been derived from T cells, B-cell-depleted T cells, or PBMCs.

Methods used by the authors: Reference gene primer amplification gave nucleated cell count estimates. Method: immunoSEQ multiplex PCR; TCRdb's copy keeps in-frame clones and lacks some. V, J and clone size are those of that table, while D and trimming were read from the DNA. This table has fewer than 300,000 clones, more than 65% appearing once. V was pared by 2 bases and J by 7 bases, with 5 bases of the junction left unmatched. The CDR3 is made up of 15 amino acids. Germline values: CDR1 LGHNA, CDR2 YSLEER. The J gene is TRBJ1-5, the V gene TRBV4-3; 10 positions match TRBD1. The sample consisted of peripheral blood. This TCR was sampled from a woman between 18 and 29 years old with acute or convalescent COVID-19. This CDR3 is CASSQSPGQGQPQHF. The DNA of the CDR3 is TGCGCCAGCAGCCAATCTCCGGGACAGGGGCAGCCCCAGCATTTT.